These T cell receptor beta chains were read from a single sample in a study of Ad26.COV2.S vaccination and SARS-CoV-2 variants. Data came from immunoSEQ multiplex PCR; TCRdb stores just in-frame clones and leaves some out. The sample contains roughly 270,000 clones, more than 75% of which appear only once. This specimen consisted of peripheral blood, obtained in a trial of Ad26.COV2.S vaccine versus placebo. The receptor source for this set is a person between 18 and 60 years old who received the Ad26.COV2.S COVID-19 vaccine or a placebo. CDR3s include the opening cysteine and the closing phenylalanine or tryptophan. Fields, in order: J gene, D gene, V gene, clone size, CDR3 DNA, CDR3 protein. A D gene is named only where the DNA matches it firmly. Not all rows give a size; the values are once, few, many and, for expanded clones, a class.

j_call: TRBJ2-7
d_call: .
v_call: TRBV10-3
clone_size: .
cdr3_nt: TGTGCCATCAGTGAGTCTCCGACTGGGTCCTACGAGCAGTACTTC
cdr3_aa: CAISESPTGSYEQYF

j_call: TRBJ2-1
d_call: TRBD2
v_call: TRBV19
clone_size: .
cdr3_nt: TGTGCCAGTAAGCAGACTAGCGCCGCTGTGGATGAGCAGTTCTTC
cdr3_aa: CASKQTSAAVDEQFF

j_call: TRBJ2-1
d_call: TRBD1
v_call: TRBV6-5
clone_size: .
cdr3_nt: TGTGCCAGCAGTTACCAGGGGGCCAACTACAATGAGCAGTTCTTC
cdr3_aa: CASSYQGANYNEQFF

j_call: TRBJ1-2
d_call: .
v_call: TRBV9
clone_size: .
cdr3_nt: TGTGCCAGCAGCCCCGCCGGAACCTATGGCTACACCTTC
cdr3_aa: CASSPAGTYGYTF

j_call: TRBJ1-2
d_call: .
v_call: TRBV7-2
clone_size: .
cdr3_nt: TGTGCCAGCAGCTTAGACCGTCCGCGGGGTAGAGGCTACACCTTC
cdr3_aa: CASSLDRPRGRGYTF

j_call: TRBJ2-7
d_call: .
v_call: TRBV3-1/TRBV3-2
clone_size: .
cdr3_nt: TGTGCCAGCAGCCAAGATAACTACGAGCAGTACTTC
cdr3_aa: CASSQDNYEQYF

j_call: TRBJ2-3
d_call: TRBD1
v_call: TRBV7-9
clone_size: .
cdr3_nt: TGTGCCAGCAGCTTCCGGGACAGGGGCACAGATACGCAGTATTTT
cdr3_aa: CASSFRDRGTDTQYF

j_call: TRBJ2-2
d_call: .
v_call: TRBV12-3/TRBV12-4
clone_size: .
cdr3_nt: TGTGCCAGCAGTTTGAGGGGGGAGCTGTTTTTT
cdr3_aa: CASSLRGELFF

j_call: TRBJ2-7
d_call: .
v_call: TRBV5-5
clone_size: few
cdr3_nt: TGTGCCAGCAGCCTGGCTATAGGGAACTCCTACGAGCAGTACTTC
cdr3_aa: CASSLAIGNSYEQYF

j_call: TRBJ2-3
d_call: TRBD1
v_call: TRBV7-9
clone_size: .
cdr3_nt: TGTGCCAGCAGTACAGGGGGCACGGATACGCAGTATTTT
cdr3_aa: CASSTGGTDTQYF

j_call: TRBJ1-2
d_call: .
v_call: TRBV27
clone_size: .
cdr3_nt: TGTGCCAGCAGCTCAGCCGAAAACAGGGTGGAAACCTTC
cdr3_aa: CASSSAENRVETF

j_call: TRBJ2-7
d_call: TRBD2
v_call: TRBV5-1
clone_size: .
cdr3_nt: TGCGCCAGCAGCTATGGACTAGCGGGGGGAGGAGCTGTCGAGCAGTACTTC
cdr3_aa: CASSYGLAGGGAVEQYF

j_call: TRBJ2-3
d_call: .
v_call: TRBV13
clone_size: .
cdr3_nt: TGTGCCAGCAGCTTCGTTGGGGGTAGCACAGATACGCAGTATTTT
cdr3_aa: CASSFVGGSTDTQYF

j_call: TRBJ1-1
d_call: .
v_call: TRBV18
clone_size: few
cdr3_nt: TGTGCCAGCTCACCACTCCTATCTGAAGCTTTCTTT
cdr3_aa: CASSPLLSEAFF

j_call: TRBJ2-1
d_call: .
v_call: TRBV7-3
clone_size: .
cdr3_nt: TGTGCCAGCAGCTTAAACCCTCAGGCAACCTACAATGAGCAGTTCTTC
cdr3_aa: CASSLNPQATYNEQFF

j_call: TRBJ1-4
d_call: .
v_call: TRBV19
clone_size: .
cdr3_nt: TGTGCCAGTAGTGACAGACAGGAGAATGAAAAACTGTTTTTT
cdr3_aa: CASSDRQENEKLFF

j_call: TRBJ1-2
d_call: .
v_call: TRBV2
clone_size: once
cdr3_nt: TGTGCCAGCAGTGAAGGAGGGATCTATGGCTACACCTTC
cdr3_aa: CASSEGGIYGYTF

j_call: TRBJ2-5
d_call: TRBD1
v_call: TRBV7-9
clone_size: .
cdr3_nt: TGTGCCAGCAGCTTAGGGGACAGGGACCAAGAGACCCAGTACTTC
cdr3_aa: CASSLGDRDQETQYF

j_call: TRBJ2-3
d_call: TRBD2
v_call: TRBV5-1
clone_size: .
cdr3_nt: TGCGCCAGCAGCTCGACTAGCGGCACAGATACGCAGTATTTT
cdr3_aa: CASSSTSGTDTQYF

j_call: TRBJ2-7
d_call: .
v_call: TRBV25-1
clone_size: .
cdr3_nt: TGTGCCAGCAGTGAATATAGTGAGCAGTACTTC
cdr3_aa: CASSEYSEQYF

j_call: TRBJ2-2
d_call: TRBD1
v_call: TRBV10-3
clone_size: few
cdr3_nt: TGTGCCATCAGAACATCCCCCGGGACAGGTAACTTTCCCGGGGAGCTGTTTTTT
cdr3_aa: CAIRTSPGTGNFPGELFF

j_call: TRBJ1-1
d_call: .
v_call: TRBV11-2
clone_size: .
cdr3_nt: TGTGCCAGCAGCGGAGTATTTCAGGGAGGGATGACTTTCTTT
cdr3_aa: CASSGVFQGGMTFF

j_call: TRBJ1-3
d_call: TRBD1
v_call: TRBV4-2
clone_size: .
cdr3_nt: TGTGCCAGCAGCCACAGCGGAGACAGGGGAAACGTAAAAGGCTCTGGAAACACCATATATTTT
cdr3_aa: CASSHSGDRGNVKGSGNTIYF

j_call: TRBJ2-7
d_call: TRBD1
v_call: TRBV27
clone_size: once
cdr3_nt: TGTGCCAGCAGTTTAAGACAGGGACGCTACGAGCAGTACTTC
cdr3_aa: CASSLRQGRYEQYF

j_call: TRBJ1-1
d_call: .
v_call: TRBV12-3/TRBV12-4
clone_size: .
cdr3_nt: TGTGCCAGCAGTTGGGGCAGCCTTGAAGCTTTCTTT
cdr3_aa: CASSWGSLEAFF

j_call: TRBJ2-5
d_call: .
v_call: TRBV5-4
clone_size: .
cdr3_nt: TGTGCCAGCAGCTTCCAGGGAAGTCGGGAGACCCAGTACTTC
cdr3_aa: CASSFQGSRETQYF

j_call: TRBJ1-6
d_call: .
v_call: TRBV9
clone_size: .
cdr3_nt: TGTGCCAGCAGCGTAAGTGGGGATAATTCACCCCTCCACTTT
cdr3_aa: CASSVSGDNSPLHF

j_call: TRBJ1-5
d_call: .
v_call: TRBV29-1
clone_size: .
cdr3_nt: TGCGCTGGGGGGGGTGGCAATCAGCCCCAGCATTTT
cdr3_aa: CAGGGGNQPQHF

j_call: TRBJ2-7
d_call: TRBD1
v_call: TRBV7-9
clone_size: .
cdr3_nt: TGTGCCAGCAGCTTTAACCCCGGGACAGGGGCCTACGAGCAGTACTTC
cdr3_aa: CASSFNPGTGAYEQYF

j_call: TRBJ2-7
d_call: TRBD1
v_call: TRBV18
clone_size: .
cdr3_nt: TGTGCCAGCTCACCTACGACAGGGAGCTCCTACGAGCAGTACTTC
cdr3_aa: CASSPTTGSSYEQYF

j_call: TRBJ1-5
d_call: .
v_call: TRBV2
clone_size: once
cdr3_nt: TGTGCCAGCAGTGAAGCGAGAGGCAATCAGCCCCAGCATTTT
cdr3_aa: CASSEARGNQPQHF

j_call: TRBJ2-5
d_call: .
v_call: TRBV12-5
clone_size: .
cdr3_nt: TGTGCTAGTGGTTTGGTGGAGACCCAGTACTTC
cdr3_aa: CASGLVETQYF

j_call: TRBJ2-7
d_call: TRBD1
v_call: TRBV4-1
clone_size: .
cdr3_nt: TGCGCCAGCAGCCAACCCCCTGGACAGGGCAGAAACGAGCAGTACTTC
cdr3_aa: CASSQPPGQGRNEQYF

j_call: TRBJ2-2
d_call: .
v_call: TRBV28
clone_size: .
cdr3_nt: TGTGCCAGCAGTTCTTCTAGTGGTTTCACCGGGGAGCTGTTTTTT
cdr3_aa: CASSSSSGFTGELFF

j_call: TRBJ1-2
d_call: .
v_call: TRBV20-1
clone_size: .
cdr3_nt: TGCAGTGCTATTTATAACTATGGCTACACCTTC
cdr3_aa: CSAIYNYGYTF

j_call: TRBJ2-7
d_call: .
v_call: TRBV7-9
clone_size: .
cdr3_nt: TGTGCCAGCAGCTTGGGCCTCTCCTACGAGCAGTACTTC
cdr3_aa: CASSLGLSYEQYF

j_call: TRBJ1-4
d_call: .
v_call: TRBV27
clone_size: .
cdr3_nt: TGTGCCAGCAGTTCTGTCGTTGGTGAAAAACTGTTTTTT
cdr3_aa: CASSSVVGEKLFF

j_call: TRBJ1-1
d_call: .
v_call: TRBV5-1
clone_size: few
cdr3_nt: TGCGCCAGCAGCCCGGGTGAAGGGAACACTGAAGCTTTCTTT
cdr3_aa: CASSPGEGNTEAFF

j_call: TRBJ1-4
d_call: .
v_call: TRBV7-8
clone_size: .
cdr3_nt: TGTGCCAGCAGCTTAGATGGGGGCGGTAGTAGAGAAAAACTGTTTTTT
cdr3_aa: CASSLDGGGSREKLFF

j_call: TRBJ2-2
d_call: .
v_call: TRBV4-3
clone_size: .
cdr3_nt: TGCGCCAGCAGCCAAGATATCCGGGGGGCGGGGACCGGGGAGCTGTTTTTT
cdr3_aa: CASSQDIRGAGTGELFF

j_call: TRBJ1-3
d_call: .
v_call: TRBV30
clone_size: once
cdr3_nt: TGTGCCTGGAGTCGTCGCTCTGGAAACACCATATATTTT
cdr3_aa: CAWSRRSGNTIYF

j_call: TRBJ2-3
d_call: .
v_call: TRBV15
clone_size: .
cdr3_nt: TGTGCCACCAGCAGGGGGGTAAGGCCCTCAGTGGGGGGTTTAGATACGCAGTATTTT
cdr3_aa: CATSRGVRPSVGGLDTQYF

j_call: TRBJ1-2
d_call: .
v_call: TRBV4-2
clone_size: .
cdr3_nt: TGTGCCAGCAGCCAAGAGGAGGGTAACTATGGCTACACCTTC
cdr3_aa: CASSQEEGNYGYTF

j_call: TRBJ2-7
d_call: .
v_call: TRBV5-1
clone_size: .
cdr3_nt: TGCGCCAGCAGCTTGATTTTGGGGAGCTCCTACGAGCAGTACTTC
cdr3_aa: CASSLILGSSYEQYF

j_call: TRBJ1-1
d_call: .
v_call: TRBV6-5
clone_size: .
cdr3_nt: TGTGCCAGCATCCGAATGGGGGGTAACACTGAAGCTTTCTTT
cdr3_aa: CASIRMGGNTEAFF

j_call: TRBJ1-1
d_call: .
v_call: TRBV9
clone_size: .
cdr3_nt: TGTGCCAGCAGCCTCCAGACCGGCTCCGTTGAAGCTTTCTTT
cdr3_aa: CASSLQTGSVEAFF

j_call: TRBJ1-1
d_call: .
v_call: TRBV10-3
clone_size: .
cdr3_nt: TGTGCCATCAGTTACGGGGGGAACACTGAAGCTTTCTTT
cdr3_aa: CAISYGGNTEAFF

j_call: TRBJ2-1
d_call: .
v_call: TRBV28
clone_size: .
cdr3_nt: TGTGCCAGCGGGAGGGACAACAATGAGCAGTTCTTC
cdr3_aa: CASGRDNNEQFF

j_call: TRBJ1-2
d_call: .
v_call: TRBV27
clone_size: .
cdr3_nt: TGTGCCAGCAGTCCCATGGACGGGAACTATGGCTACACCTTC
cdr3_aa: CASSPMDGNYGYTF

j_call: TRBJ1-5
d_call: .
v_call: TRBV27
clone_size: .
cdr3_nt: TGTGCCAGCAGTTTAACAGGCCCTCAGCCCCAGCATTTT
cdr3_aa: CASSLTGPQPQHF

j_call: TRBJ1-4
d_call: .
v_call: TRBV3-1/TRBV3-2
clone_size: .
cdr3_nt: TGTGCCAGCAGCCAAGATACGGGCACCGCCGGATCAACTAATGAAAAACTGTTTTTT
cdr3_aa: CASSQDTGTAGSTNEKLFF